This TCR beta chain appears in the sequencing data of a study of regulatory T cells in long-lasting Graves disease. Study-wide points: Repertoires from persistent disease leaned toward TRBV28, TRBJ1-2 and TRBJ2-5.

This clonotype showed up just a few times. The antigen is undetermined. Relying on iRepertoire HTBI primers and Arm-PCR of CDR3 regions, the team built TCR beta libraries. TCRdb redid the calling of the multiplex PCR reads with MiXCR, one entry per CDR3 protein. Of about 500,000 distinct CDR3 sequences listed, roughly 15% are singletons. V gave up 0 bases and J gave up 4 bases, with 10 bases separating them. This CDR3 contains 14 residues. Germline-derived CDR1 and CDR2 are SGDLS and YYNGEE. Time point in this sample: newly diagnosed GD, antithyroid drugs for less than 3 months. PBMC RNA served as the TCR library source. These sequences were also reported in another study, on T cells in Graves' hyperthyroidism and ophthalmopathy.

Sequenced here: peripheral blood mononuclear cells (PBMCs), sampled at new diagnosis, from a patient treated with antithyroid drugs. The rearrangement joins TRBV9 to TRBJ2-5; possible D gene TRBD1, 7 bases. The receptor was derived from a middle-aged man with Graves disease. Written as DNA, the CDR3 is TGTGCCAGCAGCGTAGACAGGGGAGGAGAGACCCAGTACTTC. Translating it yields CASSVDRGGETQYF.